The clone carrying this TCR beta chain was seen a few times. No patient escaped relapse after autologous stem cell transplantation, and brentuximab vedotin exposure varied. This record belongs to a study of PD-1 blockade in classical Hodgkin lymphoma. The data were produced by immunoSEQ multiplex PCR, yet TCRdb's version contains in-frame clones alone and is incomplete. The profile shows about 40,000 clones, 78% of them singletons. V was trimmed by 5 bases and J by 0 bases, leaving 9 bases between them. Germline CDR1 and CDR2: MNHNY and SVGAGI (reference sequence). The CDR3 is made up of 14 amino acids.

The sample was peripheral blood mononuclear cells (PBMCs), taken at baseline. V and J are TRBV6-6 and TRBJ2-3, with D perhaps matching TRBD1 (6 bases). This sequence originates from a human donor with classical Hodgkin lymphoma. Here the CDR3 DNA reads TGTGCCAGCAGTGGGGGCGCTAGCACAGATACGCAGTATTTT. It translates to CASSGGASTDTQYF.